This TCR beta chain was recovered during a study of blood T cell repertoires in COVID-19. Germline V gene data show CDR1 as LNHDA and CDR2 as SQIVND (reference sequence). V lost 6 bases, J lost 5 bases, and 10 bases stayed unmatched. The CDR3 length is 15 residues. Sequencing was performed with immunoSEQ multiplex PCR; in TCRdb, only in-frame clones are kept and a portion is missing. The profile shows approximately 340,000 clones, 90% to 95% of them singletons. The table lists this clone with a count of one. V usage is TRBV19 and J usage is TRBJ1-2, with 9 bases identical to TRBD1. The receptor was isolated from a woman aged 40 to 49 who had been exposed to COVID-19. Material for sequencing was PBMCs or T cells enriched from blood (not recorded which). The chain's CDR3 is CASSIYPGQGYGYTF. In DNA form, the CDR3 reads TGTGCCAGTAGCATATATCCGGGACAGGGTTATGGCTACACCTTC.